These 25 T cell receptor beta chains originate from one sample sequenced in a study of lymphopenia after photon versus proton radiotherapy. Here immunoSEQ multiplex PCR was the method, and the copy in TCRdb shows in-frame clones only, minus some. Of about 22,000 clones in the sample, roughly 90% were seen once. The starting material was peripheral blood, obtained from a patient treated with proton-based radiotherapy. All receptors derive from an elderly man with esophageal cancer.

V gene TRBV7-9 combines with J gene TRBJ2-7; D gene unclear. Germline V gives CDR1 SEHNR, CDR2 FQNEAQ (reference sequence). CDR3 length: 10 residues. V lost 4 bases to trimming and J lost 2 bases, with 0 bases between them. The CDR3 spells CASSSYEQYF. The CDR3 DNA is TGTGCCAGCAGCTCCTACGAGCAGTACTTC.

V is TRBV29-1 and J is TRBJ2-7; D remains ambiguous. From germline, CDR1 is SQVTM and CDR2 ANQGSEA. The CDR3 covers 12 residues. V gave up 1 base and J gave up 2 bases, with 6 bases separating them. CDR3: CSVEAETYEQYF. The CDR3 DNA follows: TGCAGCGTTGAAGCTGAAACCTACGAGCAGTACTTC.

The chain links TRBV7-9 to TRBJ1-2; perhaps TRBD1 as D (5 bases). V dropped 7 bases and J dropped 4 bases, with 16 bases sitting between them. Looked up from germline, CDR1 is SEHNR and CDR2 is FQNEAQ (reference sequence). The CDR3 has 14 amino acids. This CDR3 is CASTKARDAYGYTF. CDR3 in DNA: TGTGCCAGCACCAAAGCCCGGGACGCCTATGGCTACACCTTC. The full variable domain, with the rest looked up from reference TRBV7-9 and TRBJ1-2, is DTGVSQNPRHKITKRGQNVTFRCDPISEHNRLYWYRQTLGQGPEFLTYFQNEAQLEKSRLLSDRFSAERPKGSFSTLEIQRTEQGDSAMYLCASTKARDAYGYTFGSGTRLTVV.

This CDR3 is CASSSGQITGELFF. CDR3 nucleotide sequence: TGTGCCAGCAGCTCCGGACAAATAACCGGGGAGCTGTTTTTT. The chain recombines TRBV7-3 with TRBJ2-2, with a weak D call TRBD1 (5 bases). The CDR3 has 14 residues. CDR1 and CDR2 (germline): SGHTA, FQGTGA. The ends were cut back, 4 bases at V and 5 bases at J, with 11 bases in the middle.

The chain joins TRBV19 to TRBJ2-3, with 11 positions matching TRBD2. The V gene's germline CDR1 is LNHDA and CDR2 SQIVND (reference sequence). The CDR3 sequence is 17 residues long. V shed 9 bases, J shed 3 bases, and the junction held 14 bases outside the gene matches. The DNA of the CDR3 is TGTGCCAGACCCTCACCCACTAGCGGGAGTATGACAGATACGCAGTATTTT. It yields the protein CARPSPTSGSMTDTQYF.

This chain links TRBV7-8 with TRBJ1-2; 8 bases map to TRBD1. The CDR3 length is 17 residues. With 5 bases clipped from V and 0 bases from J, the junction kept 11 bases outside the gene matches. Germline values: CDR1 SGHVS, CDR2 FQNEAQ. The CDR3 loop reads CASSPRTGQHSNYGYTF. The CDR3 DNA follows: TGTGCCAGCAGCCCCAGGACAGGGCAACACTCTAACTATGGCTACACCTTC.

V gene TRBV10-3 combines with J gene TRBJ1-5, with no clear D. This CDR3 has 15 residues. V shed 0 bases and J shed 4 bases, with 10 bases lying between them. CDR1 ENHRY and CDR2 SYGVKD come from the germline V gene. The CDR3 protein is CAISESGGENQPQHF. CDR3 sequence (DNA): TGTGCCATCAGTGAGTCAGGCGGGGAAAATCAGCCCCAGCATTTT.

V and J are TRBV5-1 and TRBJ2-2, with D unresolved. From germline, CDR1 is SGHRS and CDR2 YFSETQ. V was clipped by 1 base and J by 4 bases, with 14 bases between them. The CDR3 loop spans 16 amino acids. The CDR3 here is CASSLNPLTGTGELFF. The CDR3 DNA reads as TGCGCCAGCAGCTTGAACCCGCTAACGGGCACCGGGGAGCTGTTTTTT.

CDR3 in DNA: TGTGCCAGCAGTGACCGACAGGGAGACGAAAAACTGTTTTTT. It yields the protein CASSDRQGDEKLFF. The chain has TRBV2 and TRBJ1-4, with TRBD1 matching 7 bases. V lost 3 bases and J lost 8; bases outside the gene matches: 6. The germline gives CDR1 SNHLY, CDR2 FYNNEI. CDR3 length equals 14 residues.

A few counts support this clone. This chain joins TRBV27 and TRBJ1-2; possible D gene TRBD1, 6 bases. This CDR3 has 15 residues. CDR1 and CDR2 from the germline V gene are MNHEY and SMNVEV (reference sequence). Trimming took 0 bases from V and 4 from J, leaving 12 bases between them. The CDR3 nucleotides read TGTGCCAGCAGTTTATCGGCAGGGGTGGGCTATGGCTACACCTTC. It translates to CASSLSAGVGYGYTF.

V usage is TRBV25-1 and J usage is TRBJ1-3, with D possibly matching TRBD1 (6 bases). Per the germline V gene, CDR1 is MGHDK and CDR2 is SYGVNS. V gave up 2 bases and J gave up 8 bases, with 10 bases separating them. The length of the CDR3 is 13 residues. The chain's CDR3 is CASSEQGLYTIYF. The CDR3 region has the DNA TGTGCCAGCAGTGAACAGGGGTTGTACACCATATATTTT.

V gene TRBV19 combines with J gene TRBJ1-1; D ambiguous. The germline V gene encodes CDR1 LNHDA and CDR2 SQIVND (reference sequence). Between the trimmed V and J ends, which lost 7 bases and 0 bases, there was a span of 9 bases. The CDR3 is 13 residues long. The DNA for the CDR3 is TGTGCCAGTATGGTATCTATGAACACTGAAGCTTTCTTT. This translates into CASMVSMNTEAFF.

The chain has TRBV7-2 and TRBJ2-6; D is possibly TRBD1 (6 bases). CDR1 is SGHTA, CDR2 FQGNSA, per germline. The CDR3 runs 15 residues. The V end lost 9 bases, the J end lost 0 bases, and 12 bases lay between the germline ends. CDR3 DNA: TGTGCCAGGACAGGCGTGGGCTCTGGGGCCAACGTCCTGACTTTC. This gives the protein CARTGVGSGANVLTF. The full variable domain, with the rest looked up from reference TRBV7-2 and TRBJ2-6, is GAGVSQSPSNKVTEKGKDVELRCDPISGHTALYWYRQSLGQGLEFLIYFQGNSAPDKSGLPSDRFSAERTGGSVSTLTIQRTQQEDSAVYLCARTGVGSGANVLTFGAGSRLTVL.

V gene TRBV25-1 combines with J gene TRBJ2-1, with D possibly being TRBD1 (6 bases). The CDR3 has 13 amino acids. V lost 5 bases and J lost 7, with 12 bases in between. Germline V gene lookup returns CDR1 MGHDK and CDR2 SYGVNS. This chain's CDR3 is CASSLQGMNEQFF. The CDR3, as DNA: TGTGCCAGCAGTCTCCAGGGGATGAATGAGCAGTTCTTC. Using reference TRBV25-1 and TRBJ2-1 for the parts outside the CDR3, the full variable domain is EADIYQTPRYLVIGTGKKITLECSQTMGHDKMYWYQQDPGMELHLIHYSYGVNSTEKGDLSSESTVSRIRTEHFPLTLESARPSHTSQYLCASSLQGMNEQFFGPGTRLTVL.

The V and J genes are TRBV4-3 and TRBJ1-6; 9 nucleotides match TRBD1. The CDR3 loop spans 16 amino acids. The germline V gene has CDR1 LGHNA and CDR2 YSLEER. Losses at the gene ends were 1 base for V and 3 bases for J; bases not matched to a gene: 1. CDR3 amino acids: CASSQVTGGYNSPLHF. CDR3 bases: TGCGCCAGCAGCCAAGTGACAGGGGGCTATAATTCACCCCTCCACTTT.

The chain recombines TRBV20-1 with TRBJ1-2; D is unclear. CDR1 DFQATT and CDR2 SNEGSKA come from the germline V gene (reference sequence). The V gene lost 1 base and the J gene lost 8 bases, with 8 bases spanning the gap. There are 11 residues in the CDR3. CDR3 in DNA: TGCAGTGCTAGAGTTTGGGCAGGCTACACCTTC. Translating gives CSARVWAGYTF.

The chain employs TRBV6-6 and TRBJ1-1; 9 bases match TRBD1. The CDR3 has 15 residues. The germline V gene has CDR1 MNHNY and CDR2 SVGAGI (reference sequence). After removal of 5 bases from V and 3 bases from J, the junction contained 7 bases not matched to a gene. DNA of the CDR3: TGTGCCAGCAGTATACAGGGGGCGGGGGACACTGAAGCTTTCTTT. Its protein product is CASSIQGAGDTEAFF.

This chain joins TRBV2 and TRBJ1-1, with TRBD1 matching 7 bases. J lost 0 bases, V lost 6 bases, and 4 bases had no gene match. Germline V lookup: CDR1 SNHLY, CDR2 FYNNEI. CDR3 length equals 14 residues. In nucleotides, the CDR3 is TGTGCCAGCAGCCGGACAGGATTGAACACTGAAGCTTTCTTT. It is translated as CASSRTGLNTEAFF.

The V and J genes are TRBV27 and TRBJ2-6; D tentatively reads TRBD1 or TRBD2 (5 bases each). CDR1 is MNHEY, CDR2 SMNVEV, per germline (reference sequence). This CDR3 spans 15 amino acids. V was pared by 1 base and J by 1 base, with 5 bases between. This CDR3 is CASSLWGSGANVLTF. CDR3 DNA sequence: TGTGCCAGCAGTTTATGGGGGTCTGGGGCCAACGTCCTGACTTTC.

This clone was seen only once. The CDR3 protein is CASSSRDFSNEQFF. In DNA, the CDR3 is TGTGCCAGCAGCTCCCGGGACTTTAGCAATGAGCAGTTCTTC. J is TRBJ2-1 and V is TRBV7-2, with D possibly matching TRBD2 (6 bases). The CDR3 runs to 14 residues. Between the trimmed V and J ends, which lost 4 bases and 6 bases, there was a span of 13 bases. CDR1 and CDR2 from the germline V gene are SGHTA and FQGNSA.

CDR3 in DNA: TGTGCCACTACGAGAGGGGAGATGGAGACCCAGTACTTC. Protein: CATTRGEMETQYF. V gene TRBV15 combines with J gene TRBJ2-5; D assignment may be TRBD1 or TRBD2 (5 bases each). The V gene's germline CDR1 is LNHNV and CDR2 YYDKDF (reference sequence). The CDR3 length is 13 residues. Trimming cost V 9 bases and J 5 bases, with 16 bases left between them.

This chain connects TRBV7-8 to TRBJ2-7; 9 bases match TRBD2. CDR1 and CDR2 (germline): SGHVS, FQNEAQ. CDR3 length: 17 residues. Trimming at V came to 4 bases and at J to 4 bases, leaving 14 bases not matched to a gene. The CDR3 region has the DNA TGTGCCAGCAGCTCCCTTCGGTTGGGACTAGCAGTATACGAGCAGTACTTC. Amino acid sequence: CASSSLRLGLAVYEQYF.

The chain has TRBV30 and TRBJ1-2; possibly TRBD1 for D (6 bases). CDR3 size: 13 residues. The V gene's germline CDR1 is GTSNPN and CDR2 SVGIG (reference sequence). Between the trimmed V and J ends, which lost 2 bases and 4 bases, there was a span of 11 bases. The CDR3 coding sequence is TGTGCCTGGAGTCAACAGGGCCCCTATGGCTACACCTTC. Protein sequence: CAWSQQGPYGYTF.

In the case of this clone: Within the sample, other DNA sequences also encode this same CDR3. J is TRBJ2-3 and V is TRBV5-1, with unresolved D. This CDR3 has 12 residues. Germline V lookup: CDR1 SGHRS, CDR2 YFSETQ. V was trimmed by 0 bases and J by 5 bases, leaving 4 bases between them. Written as DNA, the CDR3 is TGCGCCAGCAGCTTGGTGGTAGATACGCAGTATTTT. Its protein is CASSLVVDTQYF.

This chain uses TRBV4-2 with TRBJ2-3; D gene unclear. Trimming stripped 3 bases from V and 4 bases from J, with 14 bases between. The length of the CDR3 is 15 residues. Germline-derived CDR1 and CDR2 are LGHNA and YNFKEQ. CDR3 in amino acids: CASSQGAGSPDTQYF. Written as DNA, the CDR3 is TGTGCCAGCAGCCAGGGTGCCGGAAGTCCAGATACGCAGTATTTT.